This T cell receptor (beta chain) emerged from a study of response to subunit inactivated influenza vaccine. The CDR3 loop spans 17 amino acids. The ends lost 11 bases at V and 1 base at J; junction bases unmatched: 16. Germline V gives CDR1 SEHNR, CDR2 FQNEAQ (reference sequence). Points on this clonotype: Its antigen is not identified.

Each CDR3 protein is one row after TCRdb ran MiXCR on the RT-PCR reads. The sample includes hundreds of thousands of distinct CDR3 sequences, 12% to 15% seen only once; the top ten take less than 8.5%. Study-wide findings and caveats: Each seasonal flu vaccination may recruit only limited new T cells, authors suggested.

Here the sequenced sample was PBMCs from blood, taken about 14 days before vaccination. This receptor was identified in a middle-aged man who received an inactivated influenza vaccine. This rearrangement joins TRBV7-9 to TRBJ2-2; 7 bases are a match to TRBD1. Here the CDR3 DNA reads TGTGCCGGACCATCAAAGAGCTGGACAGGGAACACCGGGGAGCTGTTTTTT. Protein product: CAGPSKSWTGNTGELFF.